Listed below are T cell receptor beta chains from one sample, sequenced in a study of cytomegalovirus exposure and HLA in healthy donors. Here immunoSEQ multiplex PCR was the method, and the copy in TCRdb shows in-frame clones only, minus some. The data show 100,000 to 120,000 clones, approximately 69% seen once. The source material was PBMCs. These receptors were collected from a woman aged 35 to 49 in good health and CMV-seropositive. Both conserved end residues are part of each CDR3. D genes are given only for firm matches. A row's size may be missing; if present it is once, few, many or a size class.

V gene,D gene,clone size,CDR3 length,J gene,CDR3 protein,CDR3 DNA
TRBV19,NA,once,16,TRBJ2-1,CASSIGTVQSYNEQFF,TGTGCCAGTAGTATAGGTACAGTCCAGTCCTACAATGAGCAGTTCTTC
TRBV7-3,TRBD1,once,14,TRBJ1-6,CASSFRDRNSPLHF,TGTGCCAGCAGCTTTCGGGACAGGAATTCACCCCTCCACTTT
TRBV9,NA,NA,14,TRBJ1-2,CASSASLNEYGYTF,TGTGCCAGCAGCGCTTCACTCAACGAATACGGCTACACCTTC
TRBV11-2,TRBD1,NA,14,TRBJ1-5,CASSVQGHNQPQHF,TGTGCCAGCAGCGTACAGGGGCACAATCAGCCCCAGCATTTT
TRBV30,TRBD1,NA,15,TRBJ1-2,CAWTSGQGLAWGYTF,TGTGCCTGGACCTCCGGACAGGGCCTAGCGTGGGGCTACACCTTC
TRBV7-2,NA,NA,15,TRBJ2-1,CASSLAGNSYNEQFF,TGTGCCAGCAGCTTAGCGGGCAACTCCTACAATGAGCAGTTCTTC
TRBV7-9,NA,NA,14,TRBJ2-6,CASSFDSRANVLTF,TGTGCCAGCAGCTTCGACTCAAGGGCCAACGTCCTGACTTTC
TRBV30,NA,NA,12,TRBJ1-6,CAWSTGSSPLHF,TGTGCCTGGAGTACAGGGTCCTCACCCCTCCACTTT
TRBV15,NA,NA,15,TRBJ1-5,CATSRDEGGGQPQHF,TGTGCCACCAGCAGAGATGAAGGGGGTGGACAGCCCCAGCATTTT
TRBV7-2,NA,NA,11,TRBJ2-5,CASGVAETQYF,TGTGCCAGCGGTGTTGCGGAGACCCAGTACTTC
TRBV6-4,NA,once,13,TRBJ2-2,CASSEQYTGELFF,TGTGCCAGCAGTGAGCAGTACACCGGGGAGCTGTTTTTT
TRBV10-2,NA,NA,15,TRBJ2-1,CASRSSALSYNEQFF,TGCGCCAGCAGGTCTAGCGCCCTCTCCTACAATGAGCAGTTCTTC
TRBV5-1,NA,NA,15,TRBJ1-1,CASSRRETAYTEAFF,TGCGCCAGCAGCCGCCGTGAGACAGCCTACACTGAAGCTTTCTTT
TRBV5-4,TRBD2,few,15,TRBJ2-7,CASSSGAGGTYEQYF,TGTGCCAGCAGCTCCGGAGCGGGGGGGACCTACGAGCAGTACTTC
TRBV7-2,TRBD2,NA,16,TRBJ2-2,CASSSGLAGGAGELFF,TGTGCCAGCAGCTCAGGACTAGCGGGGGGAGCCGGGGAGCTGTTTTTT
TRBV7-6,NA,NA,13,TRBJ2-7,CASSAGTGYEQYF,TGTGCCAGCAGCGCGGGGACTGGCTACGAGCAGTACTTC
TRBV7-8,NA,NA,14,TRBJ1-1,CASSLVAGPTEAFF,TGTGCCAGCAGCTTAGTAGCCGGCCCCACTGAAGCTTTCTTT
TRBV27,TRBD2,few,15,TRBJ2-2,CATGTSRHGVGELFF,TGTGCCACCGGGACTAGCCGTCATGGGGTCGGGGAGCTGTTTTTT
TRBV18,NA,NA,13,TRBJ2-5,CASSQYREETQYF,TGTGCCAGCTCGCAGTACAGGGAAGAGACCCAGTACTTC
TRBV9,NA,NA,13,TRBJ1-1,CASSVDRGTEAFF,TGTGCCAGCAGCGTAGATAGGGGCACTGAAGCTTTCTTT
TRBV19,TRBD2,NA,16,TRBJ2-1,CASSLWTSGGDNEQFF,TGTGCCAGTAGTTTATGGACTAGCGGGGGGGACAATGAGCAGTTCTTC
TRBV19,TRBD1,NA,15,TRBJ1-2,CASSARDRVAYGYTF,TGTGCCAGTAGTGCTCGGGACAGGGTGGCCTATGGCTACACCTTC
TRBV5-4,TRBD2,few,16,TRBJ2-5,CASSLAAGGLQETQYF,TGTGCCAGCAGCTTGGCAGCGGGGGGCCTACAAGAGACCCAGTACTTC
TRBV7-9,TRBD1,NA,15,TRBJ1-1,CASSPGTGMNTEAFF,TGTGCCAGCAGTCCCGGGACAGGGATGAACACTGAAGCTTTCTTT
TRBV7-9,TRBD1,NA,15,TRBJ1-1,CASRPDLQGAAEAFF,TGTGCCAGCAGGCCAGACCTACAGGGGGCCGCTGAAGCTTTCTTT
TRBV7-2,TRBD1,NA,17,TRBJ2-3,CASSSSSGTGDGRRQYF,TGTGCCAGCAGCTCATCCTCCGGGACAGGGGACGGACGTCGGCAGTATTTT
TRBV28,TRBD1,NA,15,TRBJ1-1,CASSSPTGGYTEAFF,TGTGCCAGCAGCTCCCCGACAGGGGGCTACACTGAAGCTTTCTTT
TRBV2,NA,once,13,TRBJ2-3,CASSPLAGDTQYF,TGTGCCAGCAGCCCTCTAGCTGGAGATACGCAGTATTTT
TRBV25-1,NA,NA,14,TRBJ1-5,CASSEWGDEQPQHF,TGTGCCAGCAGTGAATGGGGGGACGAACAGCCCCAGCATTTT
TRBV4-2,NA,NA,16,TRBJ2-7,CASSQEKGLGSYEQYF,TGTGCCAGCAGCCAAGAAAAGGGGCTCGGGTCCTACGAGCAGTACTTC
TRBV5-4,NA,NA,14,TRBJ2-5,CASSPAGSQETQYF,TGTGCCAGCAGCCCCGCCGGGAGTCAAGAGACCCAGTACTTC
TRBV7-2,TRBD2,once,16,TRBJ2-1,CASSGPRASGYNEQFF,TGTGCCAGCAGCGGACCTCGGGCTAGCGGCTACAATGAGCAGTTCTTC
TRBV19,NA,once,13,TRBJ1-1,CASSISLNTEAFF,TGTGCCAGTAGTATCTCTCTAAACACTGAAGCTTTCTTT
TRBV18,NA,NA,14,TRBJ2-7,CASSRVVNSYEQYF,TGTGCCAGCTCCCGAGTTGTTAACTCCTACGAGCAGTACTTC
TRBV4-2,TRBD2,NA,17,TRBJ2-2,CASSPRAAGSNTGELFF,TGTGCCAGCAGCCCCCGGGCAGCGGGGTCGAACACCGGGGAGCTGTTTTTT
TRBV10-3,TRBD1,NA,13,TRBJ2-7,CAISEGGGYEQYF,TGTGCCATCAGTGAAGGGGGCGGGTACGAGCAGTACTTC
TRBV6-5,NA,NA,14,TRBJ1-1,CASTWGGSNTEAFF,TGTGCCAGTACCTGGGGGGGGTCGAACACTGAAGCTTTCTTT
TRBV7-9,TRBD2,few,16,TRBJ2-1,CASSPESHGGGGEQFF,TGTGCCAGCAGCCCTGAGAGCCACGGGGGGGGCGGTGAGCAGTTCTTC
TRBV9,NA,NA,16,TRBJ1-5,CASSVGLGGAGQPQHF,TGTGCCAGCAGCGTAGGACTCGGGGGGGCGGGCCAGCCCCAGCATTTT
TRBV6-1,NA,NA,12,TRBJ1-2,CASRQKGAGYTF,TGTGCTAGCAGACAAAAAGGGGCTGGCTACACCTTC
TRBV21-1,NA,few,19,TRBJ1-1,CASSTGQGAIVNGDTEAFF,TGTGCCAGCAGCACGGGACAGGGGGCGATAGTTAATGGGGACACTGAAGCTTTCTTT
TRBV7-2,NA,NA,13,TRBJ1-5,CASSQAPNQPQHF,TGTGCCAGCAGCCAAGCCCCTAATCAGCCCCAGCATTTT
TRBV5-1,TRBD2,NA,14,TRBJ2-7,CASSGGGVRDEQYF,TGCGCCAGCAGCGGCGGGGGGGTTAGGGACGAGCAGTACTTC
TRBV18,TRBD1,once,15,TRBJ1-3,CASSPTTGAGNTIYF,TGTGCCAGCTCACCAACGACAGGGGCTGGAAACACCATATATTTT
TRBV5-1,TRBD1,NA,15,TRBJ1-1,CASSPQGAGNTEAFF,TGCGCCAGCAGCCCCCAGGGGGCTGGGAACACTGAAGCTTTCTTT
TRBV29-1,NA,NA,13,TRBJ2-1,CSVEDPSRGGRFF,TGCAGCGTTGAAGATCCCAGTAGGGGCGGTCGGTTCTTC
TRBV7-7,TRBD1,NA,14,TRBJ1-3,CASGAGGPGNTIYF,TGTGCTAGCGGAGCAGGGGGCCCTGGAAACACCATATATTTT
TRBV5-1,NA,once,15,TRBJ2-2,CASSLSVINTGELFF,TGCGCCAGCAGCTTGAGCGTTATAAACACCGGGGAGCTGTTTTTT
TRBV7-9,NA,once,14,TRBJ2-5,CASSLQEQGETQYF,TGTGCCAGCAGCTTACAGGAACAGGGAGAGACCCAGTACTTC
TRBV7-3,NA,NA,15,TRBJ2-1,CASSFYPGVYNEQFF,TGTGCCAGCAGCTTCTACCCGGGGGTGTACAATGAGCAGTTCTTC
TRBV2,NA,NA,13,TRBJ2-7,CASSDRRAYEQYF,TGTGCCAGCAGTGATAGACGGGCCTACGAGCAGTACTTC
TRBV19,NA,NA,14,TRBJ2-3,CASKRELSTDTQYF,TGTGCCAGTAAGAGGGAGTTGAGCACAGATACGCAGTATTTT
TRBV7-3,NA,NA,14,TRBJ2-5,CASSLVGIQETQYF,TGTGCCAGCAGCTTAGTCGGTATTCAAGAGACCCAGTACTTC
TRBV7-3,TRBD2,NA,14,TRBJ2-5,CASSSIAGEETQYF,TGTGCCAGCAGCTCCATAGCGGGGGAAGAGACCCAGTACTTC
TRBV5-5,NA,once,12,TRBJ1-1,CASSSRDTEAFF,TGTGCCAGCAGCTCCAGGGACACTGAAGCTTTCTTT